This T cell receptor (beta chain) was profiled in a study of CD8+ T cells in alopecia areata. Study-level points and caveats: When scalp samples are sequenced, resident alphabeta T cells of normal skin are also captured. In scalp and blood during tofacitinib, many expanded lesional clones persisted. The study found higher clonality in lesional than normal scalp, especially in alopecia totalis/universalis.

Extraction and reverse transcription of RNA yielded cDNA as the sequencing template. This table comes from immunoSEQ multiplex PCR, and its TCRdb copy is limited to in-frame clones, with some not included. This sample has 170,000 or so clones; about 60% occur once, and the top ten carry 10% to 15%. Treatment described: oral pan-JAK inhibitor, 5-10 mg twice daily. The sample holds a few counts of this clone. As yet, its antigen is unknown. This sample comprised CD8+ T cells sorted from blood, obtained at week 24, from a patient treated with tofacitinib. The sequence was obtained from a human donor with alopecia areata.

Here the CDR3 DNA reads TGTGCCAGCAGCCACCGGGACTCCTTCTCTGGAAACACCATATATTTT. This encodes CASSHRDSFSGNTIYF. This sequence joins TRBV11-2 and TRBJ1-3, with D possibly TRBD1 on 5 matching bases. Per the germline V gene, CDR1 is SGHAT and CDR2 is FQNNGV. Trimming left V 5 bases short and J 0 bases short, with 14 bases between. CDR3 length: 16 amino acids.